This TCR beta chain comes out of a study of cytomegalovirus exposure and HLA in healthy donors. V lost 4 bases and J lost 4; bases outside the gene matches: 15. Germline V gene data show CDR1 as SGHTS and CDR2 as YDEGEE. The CDR3 has 17 amino acids. PCR primers comprised 60 Vbeta and 13 Jbeta primers. Libraries were prepared by immunoSEQ multiplex PCR; TCRdb keeps only in-frame clonotypes and omits some of them. This table holds roughly 100,000 clones, about 69% found once. The specimen was PBMCs. The sequence was obtained from a human donor in good health. V is TRBV5-8 and J is TRBJ1-1; TRBD1 agrees at 8 bases. The CDR3 region is CASSKSQGAFISTEAFF. CDR3 DNA: TGTGCCAGCAGCAAATCGCAGGGGGCGTTCATCTCCACTGAAGCTTTCTTT.